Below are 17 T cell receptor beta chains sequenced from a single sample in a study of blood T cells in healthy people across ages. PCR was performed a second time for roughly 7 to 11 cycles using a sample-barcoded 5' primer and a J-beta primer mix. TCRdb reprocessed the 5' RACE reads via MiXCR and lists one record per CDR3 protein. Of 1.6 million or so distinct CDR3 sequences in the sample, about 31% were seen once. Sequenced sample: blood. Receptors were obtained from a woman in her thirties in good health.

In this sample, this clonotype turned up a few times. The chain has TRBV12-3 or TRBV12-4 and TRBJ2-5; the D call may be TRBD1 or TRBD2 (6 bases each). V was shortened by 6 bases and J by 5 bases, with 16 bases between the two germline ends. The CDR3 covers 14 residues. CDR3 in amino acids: CASSTDPGGETQYF. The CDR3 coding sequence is TGTGCCAGCAGCACAGACCCCGGGGGCGAGACCCAGTACTTC.

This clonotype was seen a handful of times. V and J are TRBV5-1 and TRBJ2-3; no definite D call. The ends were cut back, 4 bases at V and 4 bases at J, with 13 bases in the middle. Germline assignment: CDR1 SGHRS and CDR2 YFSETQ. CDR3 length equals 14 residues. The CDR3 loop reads CASSGTPGADTQYF. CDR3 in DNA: TGCGCCAGCAGCGGAACACCGGGCGCAGATACGCAGTATTTT.

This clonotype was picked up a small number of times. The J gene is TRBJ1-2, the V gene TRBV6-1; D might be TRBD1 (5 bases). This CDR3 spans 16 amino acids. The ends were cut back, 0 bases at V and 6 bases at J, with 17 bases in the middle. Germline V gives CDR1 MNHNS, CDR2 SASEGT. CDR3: CASSEAVGVRYHGYTF. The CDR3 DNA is TGTGCCAGCAGTGAAGCGGTGGGGGTTCGGTATCATGGCTACACCTTC.

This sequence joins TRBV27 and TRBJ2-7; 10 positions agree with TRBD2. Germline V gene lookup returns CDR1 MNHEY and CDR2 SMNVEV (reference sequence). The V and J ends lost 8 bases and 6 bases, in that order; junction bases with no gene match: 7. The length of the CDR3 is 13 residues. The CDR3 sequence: CASWLAGGSEQYF. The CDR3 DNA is TGTGCCAGCTGGTTAGCGGGGGGATCCGAGCAGTACTTC.

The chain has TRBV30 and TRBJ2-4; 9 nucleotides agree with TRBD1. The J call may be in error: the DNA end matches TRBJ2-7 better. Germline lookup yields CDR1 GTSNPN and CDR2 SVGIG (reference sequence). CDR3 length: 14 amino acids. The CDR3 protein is CAWSYGTGSYEQYF. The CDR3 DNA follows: TGTGCCTGGAGTTACGGGACAGGGAGTTACGAGCAGTACTTC.

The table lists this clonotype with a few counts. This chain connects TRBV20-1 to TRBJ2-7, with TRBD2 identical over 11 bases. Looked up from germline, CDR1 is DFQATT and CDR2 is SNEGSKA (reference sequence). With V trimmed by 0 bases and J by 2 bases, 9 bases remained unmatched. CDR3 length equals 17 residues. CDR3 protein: CSARDVGTSGTPYEQYF. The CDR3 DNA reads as TGCAGTGCTAGAGATGTAGGGACTAGCGGAACACCCTACGAGCAGTACTTC.

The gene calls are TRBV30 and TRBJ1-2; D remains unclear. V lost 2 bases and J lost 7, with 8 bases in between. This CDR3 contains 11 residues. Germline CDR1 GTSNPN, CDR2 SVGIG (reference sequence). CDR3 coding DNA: TGTGCCTGGAGTTTAGGTGTTGGCTACACCTTC. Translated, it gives CAWSLGVGYTF.

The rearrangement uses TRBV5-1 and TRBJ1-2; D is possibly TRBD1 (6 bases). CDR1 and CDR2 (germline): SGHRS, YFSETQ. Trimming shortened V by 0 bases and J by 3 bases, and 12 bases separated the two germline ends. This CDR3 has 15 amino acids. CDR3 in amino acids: CASSLGTAGDYGYTF. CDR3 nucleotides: TGCGCCAGCAGCTTGGGGACAGCCGGAGACTATGGCTACACCTTC.

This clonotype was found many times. The CDR3 coding sequence is TGTGCCAGCAGCCGACAGGCTAGCACAGATACGCAGTATTTT. This sequence encodes CASSRQASTDTQYF. The rearrangement joins TRBV3-1 to TRBJ2-3; D might be TRBD1 (6 bases). CDR1 LGHDT and CDR2 YNNKEL come from the germline V gene (reference sequence). The CDR3 has 14 amino acids. Between the trimmed V and J ends, which lost 4 bases and 0 bases, there was a span of 8 bases.

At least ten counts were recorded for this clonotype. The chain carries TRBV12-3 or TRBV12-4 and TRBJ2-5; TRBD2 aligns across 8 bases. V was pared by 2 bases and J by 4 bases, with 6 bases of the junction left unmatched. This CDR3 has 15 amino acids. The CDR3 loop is CASSLRAGAPETQYF. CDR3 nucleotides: TGTGCCAGCAGTTTAAGAGCGGGGGCCCCAGAGACCCAGTACTTC.

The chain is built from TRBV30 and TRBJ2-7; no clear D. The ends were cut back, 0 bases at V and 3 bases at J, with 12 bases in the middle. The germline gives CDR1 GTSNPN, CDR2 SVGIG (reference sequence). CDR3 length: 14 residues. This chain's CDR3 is CAWSVGKASYEQYF. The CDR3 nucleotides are TGTGCCTGGAGTGTGGGTAAGGCGAGCTACGAGCAGTACTTC. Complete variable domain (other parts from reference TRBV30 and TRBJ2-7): SQTIHQWPATLVQPVGSPLSLECTVEGTSNPNLYWYRQAAGRGLQLLFYSVGIGQISSEVPQNLSASRPQDRQFILSSKKLLLSDSGFYLCAWSVGKASYEQYFGPGTRLTVT.

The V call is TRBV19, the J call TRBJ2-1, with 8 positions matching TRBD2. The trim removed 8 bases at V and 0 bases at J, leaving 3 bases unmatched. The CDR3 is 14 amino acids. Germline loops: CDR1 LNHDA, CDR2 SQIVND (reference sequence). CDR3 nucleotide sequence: TGTGCCAGTTCAGCGGGGGTCTCCTACAATGAGCAGTTCTTC. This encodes CASSAGVSYNEQFF.

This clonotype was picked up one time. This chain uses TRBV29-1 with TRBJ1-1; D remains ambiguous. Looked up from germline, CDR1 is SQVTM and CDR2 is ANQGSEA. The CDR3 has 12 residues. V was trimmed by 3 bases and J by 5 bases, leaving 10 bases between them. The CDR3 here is CSVELGGTEAFF. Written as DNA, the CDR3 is TGCAGCGTTGAGTTGGGAGGTACTGAAGCTTTCTTT.

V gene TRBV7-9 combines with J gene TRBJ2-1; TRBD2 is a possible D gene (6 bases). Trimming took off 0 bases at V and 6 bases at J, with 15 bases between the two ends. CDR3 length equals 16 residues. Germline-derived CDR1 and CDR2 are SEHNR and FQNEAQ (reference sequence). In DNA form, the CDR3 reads TGTGCCAGCAGCTTAGCATCGCCAGAGGGACTCAATGAGCAGTTCTTC. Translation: CASSLASPEGLNEQFF.

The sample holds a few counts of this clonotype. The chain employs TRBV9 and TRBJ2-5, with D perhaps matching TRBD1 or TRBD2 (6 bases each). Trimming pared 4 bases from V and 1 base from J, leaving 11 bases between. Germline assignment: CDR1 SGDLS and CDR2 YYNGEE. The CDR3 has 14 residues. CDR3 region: CASSTTGAQETQYF. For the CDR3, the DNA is TGTGCCAGCAGCACTACGGGGGCCCAAGAGACCCAGTACTTC.

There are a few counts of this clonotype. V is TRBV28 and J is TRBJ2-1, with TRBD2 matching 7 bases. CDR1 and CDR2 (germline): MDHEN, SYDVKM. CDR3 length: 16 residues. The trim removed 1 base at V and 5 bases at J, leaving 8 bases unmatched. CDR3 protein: CASSLFREAPHNEQFF. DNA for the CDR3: TGTGCCAGCAGTTTATTTCGGGAGGCACCCCACAATGAGCAGTTCTTC.

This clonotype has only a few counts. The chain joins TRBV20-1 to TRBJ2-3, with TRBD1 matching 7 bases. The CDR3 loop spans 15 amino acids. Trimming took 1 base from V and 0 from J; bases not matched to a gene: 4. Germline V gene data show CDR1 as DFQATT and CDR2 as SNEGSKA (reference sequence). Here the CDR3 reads CSARAPGGSTDTQYF. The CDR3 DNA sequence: TGCAGTGCTAGAGCCCCAGGGGGTAGCACAGATACGCAGTATTTT.